The entry below describes one T cell receptor (beta chain). Its cognate antigen is unknown. This sample was included in a study of CD8 T cells in ankylosing spondylitis. Whole-study findings and limits: Before this, some motif variants had been reported in reactive arthritis synovial fluid and blood. Matched synovial fluid from ankylosing spondylitis patients was reported to be enriched for disease-linked clones.

From germline, CDR1 is SGHAT and CDR2 FQNNGV. V shed 5 bases and J shed 2 bases, with 13 bases lying between them. The CDR3 length is 15 residues. TCRdb analysed the 5' RACE reads with MiXCR anew, one entry per CDR3 protein. The sample includes about 360,000 distinct CDR3 sequences, roughly 22% seen only once; the top ten take over 10%. This sequence joins TRBV11-2 and TRBJ2-1, with D perhaps matching TRBD1 (5 bases). This receptor was taken from a male donor with ankylosing spondylitis or in good health (not recorded which). Sample: blood, either unsorted or a sorted T cell fraction (not recorded which). The CDR3 bases are TGTGCCAGCAGCCCAATTCAGGGAACCTACAATGAGCAGTTCTTC. Protein product: CASSPIQGTYNEQFF.